The 27 T cell receptor beta chains given below trace back to one sample, sequenced in a study of Ad26.COV2.S vaccination and SARS-CoV-2 variants (dated by TCRdb to the early 2020s). Library preparation used the immunoSEQ multiplex PCR assay. What TCRdb holds here is the immuneACCESS table cut down to in-frame rearrangements. Part of the clones is not present; checked against another copy, under half of the missing clones reflect an unresolved V gene, and the others are unexplained. Across this sample there are about 430,000 clones, with 90% seen only once. More than 9% of the sample comes from the top ten. The meaning of the sample's treatment or condition label: over 15 received Ad26.COV2.S at low or high dose, single or two shots; roughly five received placebo; per-sample allocation not given. For vaccine and placebo recipients, the sequenced repertoires came from samples collected on day 63 after the first injection.

This specimen consisted of peripheral blood, obtained in a trial of Ad26.COV2.S vaccine versus placebo. The source of these receptors is a person aged 18-60 years who received the Ad26.COV2.S COVID-19 vaccine or a placebo.

This chain joins TRBV7-9 and TRBJ2-7; 8 bases match TRBD2. CDR3 length: 17 amino acids. CDR1 and CDR2 (germline): SEHNR, FQNEAQ (reference sequence). Trimming removed 2 bases from V and 2 bases from J; junction bases left unmatched: 11. The CDR3 loop reads CASSLIGVAGKPYEQYF. The CDR3 coding sequence is TGTGCCAGCAGCTTAATTGGGGTAGCGGGAAAACCCTACGAGCAGTACTTC. Drawing the rest from reference TRBV7-9 and TRBJ2-7, the complete variable domain is DTGVSQNPRHKITKRGQNVTFRCDPISEHNRLYWYRQTLGQGPEFLTYFQNEAQLEKSRLLSDRFSAERPKGSFSTLEIQRTEQGDSAMYLCASSLIGVAGKPYEQYFGPGTRLTVT.

V usage is TRBV19 and J usage is TRBJ2-5; 13 bases line up with TRBD2. Germline loops: CDR1 LNHDA, CDR2 SQIVND (reference sequence). After removal of 0 bases from V and 4 bases from J, the junction contained 5 bases not matched to a gene. This CDR3 region has 17 residues. CDR3 region: CASSIDRGLAGVETQYF. The CDR3, as DNA: TGTGCCAGTAGTATAGATCGAGGACTAGCGGGAGTAGAGACCCAGTACTTC. Variable domain in full (rest from reference TRBV19 and TRBJ2-5): DGGITQSPKYLFRKEGQNVTLSCEQNLNHDAMYWYRQDPGQGLRLIYYSQIVNDFQKGDIAEGYSVSREKKESFPLTVTSAQKNPTAFYLCASSIDRGLAGVETQYFGPGTRLLVL.

The chain combines TRBV25-1 with TRBJ2-7; a possible D gene is TRBD1 (6 bases). There are 17 residues in the CDR3. V shed 1 base and J shed 1 base, with 17 bases lying between them. The germline CDR1 and CDR2 sequences are MGHDK and SYGVNS. The DNA of the CDR3 is TGTGCCAGCAGTGAATGGGGGAAGGGGGTTCAATCCTACGAGCAGTACTTC. Its protein product is CASSEWGKGVQSYEQYF.

This sequence joins TRBV7-3 and TRBJ1-1, with 7 bases fitting TRBD1. CDR1 and CDR2 from the germline V gene are SGHTA and FQGTGA. Germline trimming cut 6 bases from V and 4 bases from J; bases unmatched to any gene: 8. This CDR3 region has 14 residues. The CDR3 loop is CASSVTGVATEAFF. In DNA, the CDR3 is TGTGCCAGCAGTGTTACAGGGGTTGCCACTGAAGCTTTCTTT.

Here the CDR3 DNA reads TGTGCCAGCAGTCCCAGGGGACAGGGGGACCCGGAGACCCAGTACTTC. This codes for CASSPRGQGDPETQYF. The chain employs TRBV28 and TRBJ2-5; 11 positions agree with TRBD1. This CDR3 region has 16 residues. With 5 bases clipped from V and 5 bases from J, the junction kept 10 bases outside the gene matches. CDR1 is MDHEN, CDR2 SYDVKM, per germline. The full variable domain, in which reference TRBV28 and TRBJ2-5 provide the parts outside the CDR3, is DVKVTQSSRYLVKRTGEKVFLECVQDMDHENMFWYRQDPGLGLRLIYFSYDVKMKEKGDIPEGYSVSREKKERFSLILESASTNQTSMYLCASSPRGQGDPETQYFGPGTRLLVL.

The rearrangement joins TRBV2 to TRBJ2-3, with 12 bases that match TRBD2. The germline V gene encodes CDR1 SNHLY and CDR2 FYNNEI. Trimming took 4 bases from V and 2 from J; bases not matched to a gene: 7. The CDR3 runs 17 residues. CDR3 region: CASSVFGLAGNTDTQYF. The CDR3 DNA sequence: TGTGCCAGCAGTGTTTTTGGACTAGCGGGGAACACAGATACGCAGTATTTT.

This sequence joins TRBV6-5 and TRBJ2-3; D is possibly TRBD2 (5 bases). Germline CDR1 reads MNHEY; CDR2 reads SVGAGI. Trimming left V 6 bases short and J 4 bases short, with 11 bases between. The CDR3 has 13 residues. In DNA, the CDR3 is TGTGCCAGCAGCCCAGCGGTGGCAGATACGCAGTATTTT. Its protein is CASSPAVADTQYF.

The V call is TRBV7-9, the J call TRBJ2-1; a weak D match, TRBD1 (6 bases). Germline assignment: CDR1 SEHNR and CDR2 FQNEAQ (reference sequence). This CDR3 contains 14 residues. V was trimmed by 5 bases and J by 5 bases, leaving 13 bases between them. For the CDR3, the DNA is TGTGCCAGCAGCCTAGAGGGGGTACACAATGAGCAGTTCTTC. Its protein is CASSLEGVHNEQFF.

The V call is TRBV12-3 or TRBV12-4, the J call TRBJ1-2, with TRBD1 matching 7 bases. With V trimmed by 4 bases and J by 8 bases, 7 bases remained unmatched. The CDR3 sequence is 13 residues long. Here the CDR3 DNA reads TGTGCCAGCAGTTCTACAGGGGTTTACGGCTACACCTTC. The encoded protein is CASSSTGVYGYTF.

The chain recombines TRBV29-1 with TRBJ2-3; D is unclear. With 4 bases removed from V and 5 bases from J, the gap between germline ends came to 4 bases. Germline assignment: CDR1 SQVTM and CDR2 ANQGSEA. The CDR3 runs 10 residues. The CDR3 DNA sequence: TGCAGCGTTGTGGTAGATACGCAGTATTTT. Its translation is CSVVVDTQYF.

V and J are TRBV12-3 or TRBV12-4 and TRBJ2-1, with D possibly matching TRBD1 (5 bases). CDR3 size: 13 residues. Trimming stripped 6 bases from V and 7 bases from J, with 13 bases between. As DNA, the CDR3 is TGTGCCAGCAGAGACCCAGGGCGGAATGAGCAGTTCTTC. Its translation is CASRDPGRNEQFF.

The V gene is TRBV7-9, the J gene TRBJ1-1; 7 nucleotides match TRBD1. This CDR3 comprises 13 residues. CDR1 and CDR2 (germline): SEHNR, FQNEAQ (reference sequence). J lost 5 bases, V lost 5 bases, and 5 bases had no gene match. The CDR3 region has the DNA TGTGCCAGCAGCCTACTGACAGGGACTGAAGCTTTCTTT. Protein: CASSLLTGTEAFF.

The CDR3 bases are TGTGCCAGTAGTACCCTCCCGGGACAAGGAAACACCGGGGAGCTGTTTTTT. Translating it yields CASSTLPGQGNTGELFF. The chain combines TRBV19 with TRBJ2-2, with D possibly being TRBD1 (6 bases). The CDR3 is made up of 17 amino acids. V lost 4 bases, J lost 2 bases, and 17 bases lay in between. Germline loops: CDR1 LNHDA, CDR2 SQIVND (reference sequence).

The chain links TRBV7-9 to TRBJ2-7, with 11 bases fitting TRBD1. Germline V gene data show CDR1 as SEHNR and CDR2 as FQNEAQ (reference sequence). Trimming removed 8 bases from V and 0 bases from J; junction bases left unmatched: 18. The CDR3 has 19 amino acids. This CDR3 reads CASRTTIPGQGGASYEQYF. As DNA, the CDR3 is TGTGCCAGCCGAACCACAATACCGGGACAGGGGGGAGCCTCCTACGAGCAGTACTTC.

The rearrangement joins TRBV19 to TRBJ1-2, with D possibly TRBD1 on 5 matching bases. The CDR3 contains 14 residues. V was pared by 6 bases and J by 8 bases, with 19 bases between. CDR1 and CDR2 (germline): LNHDA, SQIVND (reference sequence). CDR3 sequence (DNA): TGTGCCAGTAGCCCGGGACTGCTTATTTACGGCTACACCTTC. Protein: CASSPGLLIYGYTF.

The gene calls are TRBV7-3 and TRBJ2-1; D possibly corresponds to TRBD1 (6 bases). V lost 2 bases and J 9 bases, leaving 17 bases between the germline ends. This CDR3 contains 15 residues. Germline V CDR1 and CDR2: SGHTA, FQGTGA. The CDR3 here is CASSLLGANLGEQFF. The CDR3 DNA follows: TGTGCCAGCAGCTTATTGGGGGCGAACTTGGGTGAGCAGTTCTTC.

CDR3 sequence (DNA): TGTGCCAGCAGCAGAATGAATGAGCAGTTCTTC. Translation gives CASSRMNEQFF. V gene TRBV5-6 combines with J gene TRBJ2-1; D is uncertain. CDR3 length: 11 amino acids. Germline V lookup: CDR1 SGHDT, CDR2 YYEEEE. The germline V and J ends were trimmed by 4 bases and 7 bases, with 6 bases remaining between them.

V gene TRBV3-1 (or the pseudogene TRBV3-2) combines with J gene TRBJ2-5, with TRBD2 matching over 8 bases. Trimming removed 1 base from V and 4 bases from J; junction bases left unmatched: 11. The CDR3 runs to 17 residues. Germline V gene lookup returns CDR1 LGHDT and CDR2 YNNKEL (reference sequence). The CDR3 DNA is TGTGCCAGCAGCCAAGGGTCGTTAGCGGGAAGGGCAGAGACCCAGTACTTC. It encodes CASSQGSLAGRAETQYF.

This clone is a singleton in its sample. The CDR3 nucleotides are TGTGCCAGCAGCCAGGGACCTAATTCCTACGAGCAGTACTTC. Its translation: CASSQGPNSYEQYF. The chain couples TRBV5-6 to TRBJ2-7; TRBD1 or TRBD2 may be the D gene (5 bases each). V shed 4 bases and J shed 1 base, with 12 bases lying between them. The CDR3 totals 14 residues. Germline V gene data show CDR1 as SGHDT and CDR2 as YYEEEE.

The count of this clone is one. The chain combines TRBV19 with TRBJ1-4; 10 bases match TRBD1. V shed 3 bases and J 2 bases; nucleotides not matched to a gene: 12. Germline V gene lookup returns CDR1 LNHDA and CDR2 SQIVND (reference sequence). This CDR3 is 19 amino acids long. CDR3 nucleotides: TGTGCCAGTAGTATCAGACCACCGGGACAGGGGACTACTAATGAAAAACTGTTTTTT. Its protein is CASSIRPPGQGTTNEKLFF.

The genes are TRBV18 and TRBJ1-4; TRBD1 might be the D (6 bases). Germline V gene sequence: CDR1 KGHSH, CDR2 LQKENI. The CDR3 length is 13 residues. V lost 5 bases and J lost 5, with 9 bases in between. CDR3 nucleotide sequence: TGTGCCAGCTCATCGACAGGAAATGAAAAACTGTTTTTT. Residues: CASSSTGNEKLFF.

The J gene is TRBJ2-7, the V gene TRBV21-1. TRBV21-1 is given as a pseudogene. The CDR3 consists of 17 residues. CDR3 region: CASSKSPGPQNPYEQYF. CDR3 sequence (DNA): TGTGCCAGCAGCAAATCACCCGGGCCCCAGAACCCCTACGAGCAGTACTTC.

The chain employs TRBV11-2 and TRBJ2-7; tentative D call: TRBD2 (5 bases). The CDR3 runs to 14 residues. Germline lookup yields CDR1 SGHAT and CDR2 FQNNGV. V dropped 5 bases and J dropped 2 bases, with 13 bases sitting between them. DNA of the CDR3: TGTGCCAGCAGCCCCGAGGGAGTGGCCTACGAGCAGTACTTC. Its protein product is CASSPEGVAYEQYF.

The chain joins TRBV4-3 to TRBJ1-1, with D unresolved. From germline, CDR1 is LGHNA and CDR2 YSLEER. The CDR3 length is 16 residues. Trimming took 2 bases from V and 4 from J, leaving 17 bases between them. CDR3: CASSQWVGGSGTEAFF. The CDR3 DNA reads TGCGCCAGCAGCCAATGGGTAGGTGGGTCTGGCACTGAAGCTTTCTTT.

V usage is TRBV6-5 and J usage is TRBJ2-5, with TRBD1 matching over 12 bases. Germline V lookup: CDR1 MNHEY, CDR2 SVGAGI. The J segment lost 5 bases and the V segment lost 6 bases, leaving 4 bases of the junction unmatched. The CDR3 length is 14 residues. CDR3 DNA: TGTGCCAGCAGCCGGGACAGGGGGCGTGAGACCCAGTACTTC. Residues: CASSRDRGRETQYF.

This clone was observed a handful of times. The chain links TRBV2 to TRBJ1-1; D is undetermined. CDR1 and CDR2 from the germline V gene are SNHLY and FYNNEI. This CDR3 is 13 amino acids long. The germline V and J ends were trimmed by 7 bases and 3 bases, with 12 bases remaining between them. The CDR3 loop reads CASMPQLHTEAFF. Here the CDR3 DNA reads TGTGCCAGCATGCCCCAACTCCACACTGAAGCTTTCTTT. The full variable domain, rest sourced from reference TRBV2 and TRBJ1-1, is EPEVTQTPSHQVTQMGQEVILRCVPISNHLYFYWYRQILGQKVEFLVSFYNNEISEKSEIFDDQFSVERPDGSNFTLKIRSTKLEDSAMYFCASMPQLHTEAFFGQGTRLTVV.

The CDR3 spells CASSLVDRNQPQHF. The CDR3 bases are TGTGCCAGCAGTTTAGTGGACAGAAATCAGCCCCAGCATTTT. This chain connects TRBV28 to TRBJ1-5; a possible D gene is TRBD1 (6 bases). Germline V lookup: CDR1 MDHEN, CDR2 SYDVKM. CDR3 length: 14 amino acids. The V gene lost 2 bases and the J gene lost 4 bases, with 9 bases spanning the gap.